This T cell receptor beta chain was recorded in a study of T-cell memory formation after mild COVID-19. Study overall: The study found TCR clusters largely donor specific. Regarding the study as a whole: Contracting CD4+ clones sat mainly in CM and EM; CD8+ in EMRA. Clones contracting day 15 to 85 were balanced CD4/CD8; later expanders leaned CD4+.

This clonotype occurred a few times. Its antigen is not known. V gave up 2 bases and J gave up 6 bases; unmatched junction bases: 19. The germline V gene encodes CDR1 SGDLS and CDR2 YYNGEE. The CDR3 contains 19 residues. The authors produced TCR alpha and TCR beta cDNA libraries with sample barcodes and UMIs by 5'RACE using constant-segment primers. TCRdb re-analysed the 5' RACE reads in MiXCR, keeping a single row per CDR3 protein. The sample yields under 400,000 distinct CDR3 sequences, approximately 21% seen once. This clonotype originated in an adult woman who had mild COVID-19 (a few samples of this study predate the infection). Cell type and time point are not known. Material for sequencing was PBMCs or a T cell subset sorted from them (not recorded which). The rearrangement uses TRBV9 and TRBJ2-7, with 11 nucleotides matching TRBD1. The CDR3 DNA reads as TGTGCCAGCAGCGTGTTGAAGGGATCTACGGACAGGGGGCGGGTCGAGCAGTACTTC. Amino acids: CASSVLKGSTDRGRVEQYF.